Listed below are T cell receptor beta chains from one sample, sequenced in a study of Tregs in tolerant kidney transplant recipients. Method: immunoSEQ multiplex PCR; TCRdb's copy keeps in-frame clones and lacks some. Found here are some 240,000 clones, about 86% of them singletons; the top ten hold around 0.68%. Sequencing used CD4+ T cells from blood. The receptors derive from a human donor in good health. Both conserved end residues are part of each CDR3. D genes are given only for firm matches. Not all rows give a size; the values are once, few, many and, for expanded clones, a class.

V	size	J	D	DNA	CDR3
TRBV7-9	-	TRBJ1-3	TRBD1	TGTGCCAGCAGCTTAGGGACAGGACGCCTCTCAAACACCATATATTTT	CASSLGTGRLSNTIYF
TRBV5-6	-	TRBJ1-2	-	TGTGCCAGCAGCGGCCCGGGACGGGTAAACTATGGCTACACCTTC	CASSGPGRVNYGYTF
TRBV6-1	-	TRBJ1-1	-	TGTGCCAGCAGTGTAGCACAGGGACCCTCTGAAGCTTTCTTT	CASSVAQGPSEAFF
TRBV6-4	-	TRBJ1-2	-	TGTGCCAGCAGCGCTTCGGGGACCTATGGCTACACCTTC	CASSASGTYGYTF
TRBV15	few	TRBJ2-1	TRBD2	TGTGCCACCAGCAGAGGAGTGTCGGCGGGAGAGAATGAGCAGTTCTTC	CATSRGVSAGENEQFF
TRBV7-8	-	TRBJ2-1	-	TGTGCCAGCAGCTTAGGACAGGTCTCCTACAATGAGCAGTTCTTC	CASSLGQVSYNEQFF
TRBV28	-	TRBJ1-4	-	TGTGCCAGCAGTTTCCTGGCAGGCCACAGCCCTTATGAAAAACTGTTTTTT	CASSFLAGHSPYEKLFF
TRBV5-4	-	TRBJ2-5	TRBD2	TGTGCCAGCAGCTCGACTAGCGGGAGGGTAGGAGAGACCCAGTACTTC	CASSSTSGRVGETQYF
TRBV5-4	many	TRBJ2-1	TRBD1	TGTGCCAGCAGCTCGGGACAGCCCAATGAGCAGTTCTTC	CASSSGQPNEQFF
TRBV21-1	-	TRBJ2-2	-	TGTGCCAGCAGCAAAGCGGGAGGACAGATCAACACCGGGGAGCTGTTTTTT	CASSKAGGQINTGELFF
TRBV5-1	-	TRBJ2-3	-	TGCGCCAGCAGCTTAAGGGGGGGCACAGATACGCAGTATTTT	CASSLRGGTDTQYF
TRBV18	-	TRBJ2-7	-	TGTGCCAGCTCACTGGACTGGAACTACGAGCAGTACTTC	CASSLDWNYEQYF
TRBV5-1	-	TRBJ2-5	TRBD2	TGCGCCAGCAGCTTGATCCCTAGCGGGAGACGCCGAGAGACCCAGTACTTC	CASSLIPSGRRRETQYF
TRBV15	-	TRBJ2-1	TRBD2	TGTGCCACCCTAGCGGGGGACATCTTTCCGGGGGAGCAGTTCTTC	CATLAGDIFPGEQFF
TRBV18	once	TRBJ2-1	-	TGTGCCAGCTCACAAGTAATTAGCGGTTCGAAGGGGTACAATGAGCAGTTCTTC	CASSQVISGSKGYNEQFF
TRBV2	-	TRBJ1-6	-	TGTGCCAGCGGAATGGGATTTGGTTCACCCCTCCACTTT	CASGMGFGSPLHF
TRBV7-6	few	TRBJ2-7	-	TGTGCCAGCAGCCCAGCGGGCACAGGGCTAGGCGAGCAGTACTTC	CASSPAGTGLGEQYF
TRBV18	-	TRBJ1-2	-	TGTGCCAGCTCACCACGCAGGGGTGAAGGCTACACCTTC	CASSPRRGEGYTF
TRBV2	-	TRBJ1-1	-	TGTGCCAGCAGTGTAAATCCCTTCTCAGCCCCGATTTTT	CASSVNPFSAPIF
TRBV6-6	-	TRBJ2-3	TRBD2	TGTGCCAGCAGCTCCTGGACTAGCGGGGGGACAGATACGCAGTATTTT	CASSSWTSGGTDTQYF
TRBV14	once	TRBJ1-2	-	TGTGCCAGCAGCCCGAGGTTCGGGGATGGCTACACCTTC	CASSPRFGDGYTF
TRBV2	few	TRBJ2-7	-	TGTGCCAGCAGAGATGACAACTACGAGCAGTACTTC	CASRDDNYEQYF
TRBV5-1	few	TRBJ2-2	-	TGCGCCAGCAGCTTGTTGGGCACCGGGGAGCTGTTTTTT	CASSLLGTGELFF
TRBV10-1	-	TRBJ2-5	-	TGCGCCAGCAACTTGAGCCTTCAAGAGACCCAGTACTTC	CASNLSLQETQYF
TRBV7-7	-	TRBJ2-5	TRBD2	TGTGCTAGCAGCTCCCGTTTATGGATAGCGGGGGTTCAAGAGACCCAGTACTTC	CASSSRLWIAGVQETQYF
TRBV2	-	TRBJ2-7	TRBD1	TGTGCCAGCTCACGGGACAGCTTCTCCTACGAGCAGTACTTC	CASSRDSFSYEQYF
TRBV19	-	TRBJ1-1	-	TGTGCCAGTAGTATACAGAGGGGTACTGAAGCTTTCTTT	CASSIQRGTEAFF
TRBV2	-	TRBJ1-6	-	TGTGCCAGCAGTCAAGACACCCAACTGGGGAATTCACCCCTCCACTTT	CASSQDTQLGNSPLHF
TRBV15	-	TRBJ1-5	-	TGTGCCACCAGCAGCGTCCCGCGGAGCAATCAGCCCCAGCATTTT	CATSSVPRSNQPQHF
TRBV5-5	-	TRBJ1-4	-	TGTGCCAGCAGCTTGTACGAGGTCCGAGGGGAAAAACTGTTTTTT	CASSLYEVRGEKLFF
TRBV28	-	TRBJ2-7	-	TGTGCCAGCAGCGCCCACACCGGGACATCCTACGAGCAGTACTTC	CASSAHTGTSYEQYF
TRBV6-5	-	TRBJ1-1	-	TGTGCCAGCAGTGCCCACACAGGGATGAACACTGAAGCTTTCTTT	CASSAHTGMNTEAFF
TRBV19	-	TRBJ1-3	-	TGTGCCAGTACTTGGGCCCGCTCTGGAAACACCATATATTTT	CASTWARSGNTIYF
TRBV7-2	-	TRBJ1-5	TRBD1	TGTGCCAGCAGCACAAGAACCGGGACAGGCATTCAGCCCCAGCATTTT	CASSTRTGTGIQPQHF
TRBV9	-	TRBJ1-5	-	TGTGCCAGCAGTCTTGATAGCAATCAGCCCCAGCATTTT	CASSLDSNQPQHF
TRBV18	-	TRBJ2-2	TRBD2	TGTGCCAGCTCACCAGGGAGGGGCGACACCGGGGAGCTGTTTTTT	CASSPGRGDTGELFF
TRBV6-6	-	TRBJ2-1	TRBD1	TGTGCCAGCAGCCTCCAGGGGGTCAATGAGCAGTTCTTC	CASSLQGVNEQFF
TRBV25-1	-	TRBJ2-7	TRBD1	TGTGCCAGCAGTGAGAGGTTCAGGGGGCGGATGTACGAGCAGTACTTC	CASSERFRGRMYEQYF
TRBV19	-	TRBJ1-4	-	TGTGCCAGTACCCGGACGGAGGCAACTAATGAAAAACTGTTTTTT	CASTRTEATNEKLFF
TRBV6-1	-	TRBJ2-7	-	TGTGCCACCAAGGAGTTCCCGAGCTCCTACGAGCAGTACTTC	CATKEFPSSYEQYF
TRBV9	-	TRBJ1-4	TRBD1	TGTGCCAGCAGCTCCCGGACAGGGGGGAGCGAAAAACTGTTTTTT	CASSSRTGGSEKLFF
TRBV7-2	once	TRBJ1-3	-	TGTGCCAGCAGCTTAGATGGCGAGCCTGGAAACACCATATATTTT	CASSLDGEPGNTIYF
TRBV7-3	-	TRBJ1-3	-	TGTGCCAGCAGCAAAAGGGGAGCACCTGAACAGGACGGCGAAACTCCTGGAAACACCATATATTTT	CASSKRGAPEQDGETPGNTIYF
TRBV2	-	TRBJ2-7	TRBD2	TGTGCCAGCGTCGGGAGCGGGGGTTCCCGAGAGCAGTACTTC	CASVGSGGSREQYF
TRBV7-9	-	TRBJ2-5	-	TGTGCCAGCAGCTCGGGACTTCCCCCTCTCACAGGGACCCAGTACTTC	CASSSGLPPLTGTQYF